This is a list of T cell receptor beta chains from one sample in a study of shared clonotypes between healthy human individuals. Some clones are missing from TCRdb's copy, which holds only in-frame ones; the method was immunoSEQ multiplex PCR. The sample consists of roughly 2,300,000 clones, 80% to 95% of them appearing once. Input material: naive CD4+ T cells from PBMCs. The receptors were sampled from a man between 18 and 29 years old in good health. Some clones in this sample may be carry-over from other donors' samples. Each CDR3 is given with its conserved first and last residue. D genes are given only for firm matches. Only part of the rows carry a size: once, few, many, or a class if the clone is expanded.

d_call	j_call	v_call	clone_size	cdr3_aa	cdr3_nt
-	TRBJ2-7	TRBV27	-	CASSFSPPEKAYEQYF	TGTGCCAGCAGTTTCTCCCCCCCAGAGAAAGCCTACGAGCAGTACTTC
-	TRBJ1-4	TRBV7-8	-	CASSLARGTNEKLFF	TGTGCCAGCAGCTTAGCCAGGGGAACTAATGAAAAACTGTTTTTT
TRBD1	TRBJ1-2	TRBV10-2	-	CASSDQGTRQGYGYTF	TGCGCCAGCAGTGATCAGGGCACACGACAGGGCTATGGCTACACCTTC
-	TRBJ2-1	TRBV5-1	-	CASAFLGGSYNEQFF	TGCGCCAGCGCCTTTTTGGGGGGCTCCTACAATGAGCAGTTCTTC
-	TRBJ1-4	TRBV5-6	-	CASSLSRYNEKLFF	TGTGCCAGCAGCTTATCCAGGTATAATGAAAAACTGTTTTTT
-	TRBJ2-3	TRBV11-3	-	CASSLDPSTDTQYF	TGTGCCAGCAGCTTGGACCCATCGACAGATACGCAGTATTTT
-	TRBJ2-3	TRBV4-1	-	CASSQVRGAADTQYF	TGCGCCAGCAGCCAGGTCCGAGGGGCGGCAGATACGCAGTATTTT
-	TRBJ2-3	TRBV15	-	CATSRASSRASTDTQYF	TGTGCCACCAGCAGAGCCTCGAGTCGTGCTAGCACAGATACGCAGTATTTT
-	TRBJ2-2	TRBV6-5	-	CASSYSIPGELFF	TGTGCCAGCAGTTACTCGATCCCCGGGGAGCTGTTTTTT
-	TRBJ1-4	TRBV25-1	-	CASSPGALKEKLFF	TGTGCCAGCAGCCCTGGGGCACTGAAGGAAAAACTGTTTTTT
TRBD1	TRBJ2-5	TRBV5-6	-	CASSLSTDRESLGQETQYF	TGTGCCAGCAGCTTGAGCACGGACAGGGAATCTTTGGGACAAGAGACCCAGTACTTC
-	TRBJ2-1	TRBV10-1	once	CASSEVGYEQFF	TGCGCCAGCAGTGAGGTGGGGTATGAGCAGTTCTTC
-	TRBJ2-1	TRBV6-6	-	CASSPNLEFLNEQFF	TGTGCCAGCAGTCCCAATCTTGAGTTTTTGAATGAGCAGTTCTTC
TRBD1	TRBJ2-5	TRBV6-5	-	CASRQGVETQYF	TGTGCCAGTCGACAGGGGGTGGAGACCCAGTACTTC
TRBD1	TRBJ1-2	TRBV28	-	CASSQPRQGIAYGYTF	TGTGCCAGCAGCCAACCCCGACAGGGTATCGCCTATGGCTACACCTTC
-	TRBJ2-1	TRBV7-9	-	CASSLSLGYEQFF	TGTGCCAGCAGCTTGAGCCTCGGCTATGAGCAGTTCTTC
TRBD1	TRBJ1-2	TRBV30	-	CAWEYSGTDYGYTF	TGTGCCTGGGAGTATTCCGGGACAGACTATGGCTACACCTTC
TRBD2	TRBJ2-7	TRBV7-9	-	CASSLRSGRGYEQYF	TGTGCCAGCAGCTTACGTAGCGGGAGGGGCTACGAGCAGTACTTC
TRBD1	TRBJ2-2	TRBV18	-	CASSPAQGVTNTGELFF	TGTGCCAGCTCACCGGCACAGGGGGTTACGAACACCGGGGAGCTGTTTTTT
-	TRBJ2-1	TRBV5-1	-	CASSTLAISSYNEQFF	TGCGCCAGCAGCACATTAGCGATCAGCTCCTACAATGAGCAGTTCTTC
TRBD2	TRBJ2-1	TRBV11-3	-	CASSSTKRTSGRHEQFF	TGTGCCAGCAGCTCTACTAAAAGGACTAGCGGGAGACATGAGCAGTTCTTC
-	TRBJ2-6	TRBV9	-	CASSVGSPGANVLTF	TGTGCCAGCAGCGTAGGCAGCCCTGGGGCCAACGTCCTGACTTTC
-	TRBJ1-3	TRBV5-1	-	CASSGTASGDTIYF	TGCGCCAGCAGCGGGACGGCGTCCGGGGACACCATATATTTT
TRBD2	TRBJ2-3	TRBV28	-	CASSPTSGRAGDTQYF	TGTGCCAGCAGCCCCACTAGCGGGAGGGCTGGAGATACGCAGTATTTT
-	TRBJ2-7	TRBV29-1	-	CSVDPGFGEVEQYF	TGCAGCGTTGATCCTGGGTTCGGTGAGGTCGAGCAGTACTTC
-	TRBJ1-1	TRBV2	-	CASSDRQLLNTEAFF	TGTGCCAGCAGTGACCGACAGCTTCTGAACACTGAAGCTTTCTTT
-	TRBJ1-5	TRBV7-8	-	CASSRRDNQPQHF	TGTGCCAGCAGCCGACGGGACAATCAGCCCCAGCATTTT
-	TRBJ1-1	TRBV6-5	few	CASRRAQNTEAFF	TGTGCCAGCAGGCGCGCCCAGAACACTGAAGCTTTCTTT
TRBD1	TRBJ2-7	TRBV11-3	-	CASSLEGTGRNNEQYF	TGTGCCAGCAGCTTAGAGGGGACAGGGAGGAACAACGAGCAGTACTTC
-	TRBJ2-3	TRBV5-4	few	CASSLISTDTQYF	TGTGCCAGCAGCTTGATCAGCACAGATACGCAGTATTTT
TRBD2	TRBJ2-5	TRBV9	-	CASSVGRTSGREETQYF	TGTGCCAGCAGCGTAGGACGGACTAGCGGGAGGGAAGAGACCCAGTACTTC
-	TRBJ2-6	TRBV5-1	-	CASSELGGSGANVLTF	TGCGCCAGCAGCGAATTAGGGGGATCCGGGGCCAACGTCCTGACTTTC
TRBD1	TRBJ2-5	TRBV11-3	-	CASSSRGETQYF	TGTGCCAGCAGCTCCAGGGGGGAGACCCAGTACTTC
-	TRBJ2-1	TRBV9	few	CASSFTGSYNEQFF	TGTGCCAGCAGCTTCACGGGGAGCTACAATGAGCAGTTCTTC
-	TRBJ1-2	TRBV27	-	CASRATGNPYGYTF	TGTGCCAGCAGGGCCACAGGGAACCCGTATGGCTACACCTTC
TRBD1	TRBJ1-2	TRBV5-4	once	CASSLRRGRLINYGYTF	TGTGCCAGCAGCTTGCGTAGGGGGCGTCTCATTAACTATGGCTACACCTTC